Below, 32 T cell receptor beta chains from the same sample are listed, as sequenced in a study of blood T cells in healthy people across ages. Combining a sample-barcoded 5' primer with a J-beta primer mix, a second PCR ran for roughly 7 to 12 cycles. TCRdb called the 5' RACE reads again in MiXCR, with one record for every CDR3 protein. This sample has 1.5 million to 2 million distinct CDR3 sequences, with approximately 28% found just once. Sequenced sample: blood. The origin of the receptors is a woman younger than 45 in good health.

This chain joins TRBV27 and TRBJ1-1, with 9 bases that match TRBD1. The CDR3 extends over 13 amino acids. The germline CDR1 and CDR2 sequences are MNHEY and SMNVEV (reference sequence). The trim removed 2 bases at V and 9 bases at J, leaving 4 bases unmatched. The chain's CDR3 is CASSLDYRGQAFF. The CDR3 DNA sequence: TGTGCCAGCAGTTTAGACTACAGGGGGCAAGCTTTCTTT.

The gene calls are TRBV7-3 and TRBJ2-5; 9 bases are shared with TRBD1. The DNA end is a closer match to TRBJ2-7, so the J assignment may be wrong. Germline CDR1 is SGHTA and CDR2 is FQGTGA. The CDR3 spans 14 residues. The CDR3 DNA reads TGTGCCAGCAGCACGACAGGGGGTCACCACGAGCAGTACTTC. Encoded protein: CASSTTGGHHEQYF.

This CDR3 reads CATSDHGQGLEPQHF. For the CDR3, the DNA is TGTGCCACCAGTGACCACGGACAGGGCTTGGAGCCCCAGCATTTT. The chain is built from TRBV24-1 and TRBJ1-5; TRBD1 aligns across 8 bases. This CDR3 region has 15 residues. With V trimmed by 4 bases and J by 8 bases, 9 bases remained unmatched. In germline, CDR1 is KGHDR, CDR2 SFDVKD.

This clonotype was seen only a few times. Here the CDR3 reads CASSFTGAWGNYGYTF. CDR3 sequence (DNA): TGCGCCAGCAGCTTTACTGGAGCCTGGGGTAACTATGGCTACACCTTC. The rearrangement links TRBV5-1 to TRBJ1-2; D unclear. Trimming shortened V by 2 bases and J by 1 base, and 15 bases separated the two germline ends. CDR1 and CDR2 (germline): SGHRS, YFSETQ. The CDR3 runs to 16 residues.

The chain carries TRBV28 and TRBJ2-7; no reliable D call. CDR3 length equals 15 residues. Germline-derived CDR1 and CDR2 are MDHEN and SYDVKM. V was pared by 5 bases and J by 2 bases, with 16 bases between. The CDR3 DNA is TGTGCCAGCAGTCGATTACCCGCAACTACCTACGAGCAGTACTTC. This codes for CASSRLPATTYEQYF.

The rearrangement uses TRBV6-2 or TRBV6-3 and TRBJ2-3; perhaps TRBD2 as D (5 bases). This CDR3 has 15 residues. Germline values: CDR1 MNHEY, CDR2 SVGEGT. Trimming removed 7 bases from V and 3 bases from J, with 17 bases in between. The CDR3 nucleotides are TGTGCCAGCAACGTCCTGGGAGCCCGTACAGATACGCAGTATTTT. It specifies CASNVLGARTDTQYF.

In its sample, this clonotype was seen many times. The chain has TRBV12-3 or TRBV12-4 and TRBJ2-3, with D uncertain. The CDR3 runs 12 residues. The germline V and J ends were trimmed by 6 bases and 2 bases, with 6 bases remaining between them. This CDR3 reads CASSPYTDTQYF. The DNA of the CDR3 is TGTGCCAGCAGCCCCTACACAGATACGCAGTATTTT.

This clonotype appeared many times. This chain links TRBV6-6 with TRBJ2-7; a weak D match, TRBD1 (5 bases). V was shortened by 2 bases and J by 0 bases, with 8 bases between the two germline ends. Per the germline V gene, CDR1 is MNHNY and CDR2 is SVGAGI (reference sequence). The CDR3 spans 14 residues. The DNA for the CDR3 is TGTGCCAGCAGTTACGACAGTCGCTCCTACGAGCAGTACTTC. Translated: CASSYDSRSYEQYF.

The V and J genes are TRBV15 and TRBJ2-3; the D is unclear. Germline V gives CDR1 LNHNV, CDR2 YYDKDF (reference sequence). CDR3 size: 13 residues. V was pared by 0 bases and J by 4 bases, with 5 bases between. The CDR3 region is CATSREPADTQYF. Here the CDR3 DNA reads TGTGCCACCAGCAGAGAGCCGGCAGATACGCAGTATTTT.

Only a few counts were recorded for this clonotype. The chain joins TRBV11-2 to TRBJ2-7, with 7 bases identical to TRBD2. V was pared by 4 bases and J by 0 bases, with 15 bases of the junction left unmatched. The CDR3 is 18 amino acids. Looked up from germline, CDR1 is SGHAT and CDR2 is FQNNGV. This CDR3 reads CASSSLSAFGGSSYEQYF. The CDR3 DNA reads TGTGCCAGCAGCTCATTAAGCGCCTTCGGCGGGAGCTCCTACGAGCAGTACTTC.

To note about this clonotype: A read error is possible here, since a much larger clone lies one base away. The DNA for the CDR3 is TGCAGCGTCAGGGGGGCCATCTCCTGCGAGCAGTACTTC. Its translation: CSVRGAISCEQYF. This chain connects TRBV29-1 to TRBJ2-7; the D gene is possibly TRBD1 (7 bases). The CDR3 is 13 residues long. CDR1 and CDR2 from the germline V gene are SQVTM and ANQGSEA.

In this sample, this clonotype turned up many times. The chain joins TRBV12-3 or TRBV12-4 to TRBJ1-1, with TRBD1 as a possible D gene (5 bases). This CDR3 contains 12 residues. V was trimmed by 1 base and J by 9 bases, leaving 9 bases between them. The CDR3 loop reads CASSLGQIKAFF. For the CDR3, the DNA is TGTGCCAGCAGTTTAGGACAGATCAAAGCTTTCTTT.

This chain joins TRBV7-3 and TRBJ1-2; 10 bases match TRBD1. CDR1 and CDR2 (germline): SGHTA, FQGTGA. The CDR3 sequence is 15 residues long. The ends lost 7 bases at V and 13 bases at J; junction bases unmatched: 18. CDR3 loop: CASTETTGGAKSVTF. CDR3 sequence (DNA): TGTGCCAGCACCGAAACGACAGGGGGCGCGAAGTCGGTCACCTTC.

This clonotype appeared many times. The V call is TRBV29-1, the J call TRBJ2-1; D perhaps matches TRBD1 (5 bases). The length of the CDR3 is 15 residues. Trimming removed 5 bases from V and 8 bases from J, with 22 bases in between. Looked up from germline, CDR1 is SQVTM and CDR2 is ANQGSEA. The CDR3 loop reads CSVLKRQLSVHEQFF. As DNA, the CDR3 is TGCAGCGTTTTGAAGAGACAGTTGTCAGTTCATGAGCAGTTCTTC.

This clonotype occurred many times. The chain is built from TRBV6-2 or TRBV6-3 and TRBJ2-7; D is unclear. CDR1 is MNHEY, CDR2 SVGEGT, per germline. Trimming shortened V by 6 bases and J by 3 bases, and 9 bases separated the two germline ends. The CDR3 runs to 12 residues. The CDR3 DNA follows: TGTGCCAGCAGCCGCTATGGCTACGAGCAGTACTTC. Its translation is CASSRYGYEQYF.

The CDR3 is CASSLDWSEQFF. For the CDR3, the DNA is TGTGCCAGCAGCTTGGATTGGAGTGAGCAGTTCTTC. The gene calls are TRBV5-5 and TRBJ2-1; no definite D call. V lost 0 bases and J lost 9, with 7 bases in between. This CDR3 spans 12 amino acids. Germline V gives CDR1 SGHKS, CDR2 YYEKEE (reference sequence).

CDR3 amino acids: CATSDPGTGNEKLFF. The CDR3 DNA follows: TGTGCCACCAGTGACCCCGGGACAGGGAATGAAAAACTGTTTTTT. This chain joins TRBV24-1 and TRBJ1-4; TRBD1 aligns across 9 bases. There are 15 residues in the CDR3. The germline V gene has CDR1 KGHDR and CDR2 SFDVKD. V dropped 4 bases and J dropped 5; count of bases not matched to a gene: 4.

V is TRBV7-9 and J is TRBJ2-1, with a possible D match to TRBD2 (6 bases). CDR1 and CDR2 (germline): SEHNR, FQNEAQ (reference sequence). V was cut by 5 bases and J by 3 bases, with 20 bases left in between. This CDR3 spans 17 amino acids. The CDR3 is CASSRLMGLENYNEQFF. CDR3 sequence (DNA): TGTGCCAGCAGCCGGCTAATGGGACTCGAAAACTACAATGAGCAGTTCTTC.

The sample holds a few counts of this clonotype. The chain links TRBV30 to TRBJ2-1; D perhaps matches TRBD2 (6 bases). This CDR3 contains 16 residues. Germline V gives CDR1 GTSNPN, CDR2 SVGIG (reference sequence). Trimming stripped 0 bases from V and 1 base from J, with 13 bases between. CDR3 DNA sequence: TGTGCCTGGAGTGTCGAACCCGGAGGGTCCTACAATGAGCAGTTCTTC. This gives the protein CAWSVEPGGSYNEQFF.

V usage is TRBV4-3 and J usage is TRBJ2-3; TRBD2 agrees at 9 bases. This CDR3 has 17 residues. Germline V CDR1 and CDR2: LGHNA, YSLEER. The V gene end was trimmed by 0 bases and the J gene end by 6 bases; junction bases not matched to a gene: 10. This CDR3 is CASSQDFSVAGADTQYF. In nucleotides, the CDR3 is TGCGCCAGCAGCCAAGATTTTTCGGTAGCGGGAGCGGATACGCAGTATTTT.

V is TRBV6-6 and J is TRBJ1-2; D gene unclear. The V gene's germline CDR1 is MNHNY and CDR2 SVGAGI (reference sequence). CDR3 length equals 15 residues. V lost 5 bases and J 4 bases, leaving 17 bases between the germline ends. The CDR3 DNA reads as TGTGCCAGCAGTCCCACACGGGCTTTCTTCTATGGCTACACCTTC. Amino acids: CASSPTRAFFYGYTF.

V is TRBV9 and J is TRBJ2-1; 10 positions match TRBD2. CDR1 SGDLS and CDR2 YYNGEE come from the germline V gene. The V and J ends lost 4 bases and 0 bases, in that order; junction bases with no gene match: 13. The CDR3 spans 19 residues. DNA of the CDR3: TGTGCCAGCAGCCCCGGTCCCGGGACTAGCGTCCGCTCCTACAATGAGCAGTTCTTC. Residues: CASSPGPGTSVRSYNEQFF. Complete variable domain (other parts from reference TRBV9 and TRBJ2-1): DSGVTQTPKHLITATGQRVTLRCSPRSGDLSVYWYQQSLDQGLQFLIQYYNGEERAKGNILERFSAQQFPDLHSELNLSSLELGDSALYFCASSPGPGTSVRSYNEQFFGPGTRLTVL.

In its sample, this clonotype was seen a few times. The chain combines TRBV29-1 with TRBJ2-1; 10 nucleotides line up with TRBD1. Unmatched junction bases numbered 6, after V lost 2 bases and J lost 8 bases. The V gene's germline CDR1 is SQVTM and CDR2 ANQGSEA. The CDR3 is made up of 14 amino acids. The CDR3 is CSVENGQGGDEQFF. The DNA for the CDR3 is TGCAGCGTTGAAAACGGACAGGGGGGCGATGAGCAGTTCTTC.

On this clonotype itself: Mismatch with germline at one junction end may stem from a read error. The chain recombines TRBV12-3 or TRBV12-4 with TRBJ2-5; a possible D gene is TRBD1 (7 bases). The CDR3 runs 14 residues. This CDR3 is CASILARGRETQYF. The CDR3 region has the DNA TGTGCCAGCATTTTAGCCAGGGGGAGGGAGACCCAGTACTTC.

The V gene is TRBV6-2 or TRBV6-3, the J gene TRBJ2-1; tentatively, D is TRBD2 (6 bases). Deletions cut 6 bases from V and 10 bases from J, with 22 bases between. Germline CDR1 MNHEY, CDR2 SVGEGT. This CDR3 has 15 amino acids. CDR3 sequence (DNA): TGTGCCAGCAGCCACGGGGGAGGCCCGGGTGGAGAGCAGTTCTTC. Its protein is CASSHGGGPGGEQFF.

At least ten counts were recorded for this clonotype. This chain connects TRBV11-1 to TRBJ2-3, with 8 bases lining up with TRBD2. CDR3 length equals 17 residues. Germline trimming cut 5 bases from V and 2 bases from J; bases unmatched to any gene: 12. Per germline, CDR1 SGHAT and CDR2 FQDESV (reference sequence). Here the CDR3 reads CASSHPDGRGDTDTQYF. In DNA, the CDR3 is TGTGCCAGCAGCCACCCCGATGGGCGGGGGGACACAGATACGCAGTATTTT.

The rearrangement uses TRBV6-5 and TRBJ1-2; D might be TRBD1 (6 bases). The CDR3 length is 14 residues. The germline V gene encodes CDR1 MNHEY and CDR2 SVGAGI. The V end was cut by 6 bases, the J end by 4 bases, with 15 bases between. In nucleotides, the CDR3 is TGTGCCAGCAGGTCGCCAGGGGCTGTCTATGGCTACACCTTC. Protein product: CASRSPGAVYGYTF.

A word on this clonotype: A single base separates this from a much larger clone, so it may be a read error. The rearrangement joins TRBV18 to TRBJ2-1, with 8 positions matching TRBD2. Looked up from germline, CDR1 is KGHSH and CDR2 is LQKENI. This CDR3 comprises 15 residues. In nucleotides, the CDR3 is TGTGCCAGCTCACCAGCTAGCGGGCCCTACAATGAGCAGTTATTC. Its translation: CASSPASGPYNEQLF.

The rearrangement joins TRBV7-9 to TRBJ2-1, with 10 bases matching TRBD2. Unmatched junction bases numbered 2, after V lost 8 bases and J lost 4 bases. The CDR3 is made up of 13 amino acids. In germline, CDR1 is SEHNR, CDR2 FQNEAQ (reference sequence). Written as DNA, the CDR3 is TGTGCCAGCGGACTAGCGGAGTACAATGAGCAGTTCTTC. Its protein is CASGLAEYNEQFF.

The genes are TRBV20-1 and TRBJ2-1; TRBD2 aligns across 7 bases. Unmatched junction bases numbered 8, after V lost 6 bases and J lost 9 bases. The CDR3 consists of 12 residues. Germline V gene data show CDR1 as DFQATT and CDR2 as SNEGSKA (reference sequence). This chain's CDR3 is CSARRLASEQFF. The CDR3 coding sequence is TGCAGTGCCCGGCGACTAGCTTCTGAGCAGTTCTTC.

The V call is TRBV11-2, the J call TRBJ2-7; D is unclear. Germline V lookup: CDR1 SGHAT, CDR2 FQNNGV. This CDR3 spans 20 amino acids. V lost 4 bases, J lost 7 bases, and 35 bases lay in between. CDR3 amino acids: CASSYPSRAVNEDQVLEQYF. In nucleotides, the CDR3 is TGTGCCAGCAGCTACCCGAGTCGGGCCGTGAACGAGGACCAGGTTTTGGAGCAGTACTTC.

In this sample, this clonotype turned up a few times. The J gene is TRBJ2-7, the V gene TRBV7-2; TRBD1 matches 7 bases. This CDR3 is built from 12 residues. CDR1 is SGHTA and CDR2 is FQGNSA in the germline V gene. The trim removed 4 bases at V and 7 bases at J, leaving 4 bases unmatched. For the CDR3, the DNA is TGTGCCAGCAGCTCGAGGGGGCGGGAGCAGTACTTC. Its protein is CASSSRGREQYF.